These 14 T cell receptor beta chains originate from one sample sequenced in a study of vaccination and CD4 T cells after COVID-19. Treatment described: roughly 10-day PBMC culture with coronavirus spike peptide pools or control peptides (ViraFEST assay). The Oncomine TCR Beta short-read assay was what sequenced the DNA obtained from cultured CD4+ T cells. TCRdb ran MiXCR on the PCR reads and lists one entry per CDR3 protein. The sample lists some 12,000 distinct CDR3 sequences; 75% were seen once. These receptors lack a known antigen. The material sequenced was CD4+ T cells from blood, cultured in vitro. Receptors were obtained from a human donor who had recovered from COVID-19.

In this sample, this clonotype turned up once. The chain employs TRBV7-9 and TRBJ1-1, with D possibly matching TRBD1 (6 bases). V was cut by 6 bases and J by 0 bases, with 11 bases left in between. The CDR3 extends over 14 amino acids. Germline-derived CDR1 and CDR2 are SEHNR and FQNEAQ (reference sequence). The CDR3 DNA follows: TGTGCCAGCAGGGGACAAGACATGAACACTGAAGCTTTCTTT. It encodes CASRGQDMNTEAFF.

The V call is TRBV12-3 or TRBV12-4, the J call TRBJ2-7; 9 bases are shared with TRBD2. With 5 bases clipped from V and 5 bases from J, the junction kept 10 bases outside the gene matches. The CDR3 is 15 amino acids. In DNA, the CDR3 is TGTGCCAGCAGTCATAGCGGGAGTGCTCTCAACGAGCAGTACTTC. It specifies CASSHSGSALNEQYF.

This clonotype was picked up one time. The chain has TRBV6-5 and TRBJ2-7, with 8 bases fitting TRBD1. The CDR3 totals 15 residues. Per germline, CDR1 MNHEY and CDR2 SVGAGI. J lost 6 bases, V lost 0 bases, and 7 bases had no gene match. The CDR3 protein is CASSYSRQGMGEQYF. The DNA of the CDR3 is TGTGCCAGCAGTTACTCCCGACAGGGGATGGGCGAGCAGTACTTC.

This clonotype rates as large. The J gene is TRBJ1-1, the V gene TRBV10-3; a possible D gene is TRBD1 (5 bases). V was pared by 4 bases and J by 1 base, with 7 bases between. Germline values: CDR1 ENHRY, CDR2 SYGVKD. The CDR3 is 13 amino acids. CDR3 DNA: TGTGCCATCAGTGGACAGCAGAACACTGAAGCTTTCTTT. This gives the protein CAISGQQNTEAFF.

This clonotype is medium-sized in the sample. The V and J genes are TRBV18 and TRBJ1-1; D is perhaps TRBD1 (6 bases). The CDR3 runs to 13 residues. The germline CDR1 and CDR2 sequences are KGHSH and LQKENI. Between the trimmed V and J ends, which lost 6 bases and 6 bases, there was a span of 14 bases. The CDR3 DNA follows: TGTGCCAGCTCCCCTAGACAGGACGCTGAAGCTTTCTTT. It translates to CASSPRQDAEAFF.

The CDR3 bases are TGTGCCAGCAGCTTAGTTGGCCTAGAGACTTCACCCCTCCACTTT. Translating gives CASSLVGLETSPLHF. The gene calls are TRBV11-2 and TRBJ1-6; the D is unclear. Trimming left V 1 base short and J 9 bases short, with 13 bases between. Germline CDR1 SGHAT, CDR2 FQNNGV. The CDR3 covers 15 residues.

This clonotype was seen a single time. The CDR3 reads CASSLADVGTYEQYF. The CDR3 DNA follows: TGCGCCAGCAGCTTGGCCGATGTTGGGACCTACGAGCAGTACTTC. V gene TRBV5-1 combines with J gene TRBJ2-7; D uncertain. Trimming shortened V by 0 bases and J by 2 bases, and 12 bases separated the two germline ends. CDR3 length: 15 residues. Per germline, CDR1 SGHRS and CDR2 YFSETQ.

The chain is built from TRBV6-1 and TRBJ1-4; D not certain. Trimming removed 6 bases at V and 0 bases at J, with 8 bases between. The germline V gene has CDR1 MNHNS and CDR2 SASEGT. The CDR3 runs 14 residues. CDR3 region: CASREPATNEKLFF. The CDR3 DNA follows: TGTGCCAGCAGGGAACCGGCAACTAATGAAAAACTGTTTTTT.

The gene calls are TRBV6-2 or TRBV6-3 and TRBJ1-5; TRBD1 matches at 8 bases. CDR1 and CDR2 (germline): MNHEY, SVGEGT. The CDR3 runs to 13 residues. Trimming cost V 11 bases and J 9 bases; bases outside gene matches: 12. The CDR3 protein is CAGGQVASGPQHF. CDR3 nucleotides: TGTGCCGGGGGACAGGTCGCCTCAGGGCCCCAGCATTTT.

The rearrangement joins TRBV20-1 to TRBJ2-5; 8 positions match TRBD1. The V segment lost 4 bases and the J segment 5 bases; nucleotides outside the gene matches: 9. This CDR3 has 14 residues. Germline-derived CDR1 and CDR2 are DFQATT and SNEGSKA (reference sequence). The CDR3 sequence is CSAMTTGDVETQYF. In nucleotides, the CDR3 is TGCAGTGCTATGACGACAGGGGACGTCGAGACCCAGTACTTC.

This clonotype was found once. V is TRBV30 and J is TRBJ2-7; D may be TRBD1 (5 bases). The V end lost 5 bases, the J end lost 3 bases, and 8 bases lay between the germline ends. This CDR3 region has 11 residues. Germline V gene lookup returns CDR1 GTSNPN and CDR2 SVGIG (reference sequence). The CDR3 DNA is TGTGCCTGGGGGGCCAACTACGAGCAGTACTTC. This gives the protein CAWGANYEQYF.

The chain recombines TRBV15 with TRBJ1-2, with D uncertain. V lost 0 bases, J lost 4 bases, and 9 bases lay in between. The CDR3 spans 14 residues. Germline V lookup: CDR1 LNHNV, CDR2 YYDKDF (reference sequence). Here the CDR3 reads CATSREGFGYGYTF. In DNA, the CDR3 is TGTGCCACCAGCAGAGAAGGGTTCGGCTATGGCTACACCTTC.

The chain carries TRBV6-5 and TRBJ1-6; TRBD1 aligns across 9 bases. Germline lookup yields CDR1 MNHEY and CDR2 SVGAGI. The CDR3 is 16 amino acids. V lost 0 bases, J lost 7 bases, and 4 bases stayed unmatched. The CDR3 is CASSYSGTGINSPLHF. As DNA, the CDR3 is TGTGCCAGCAGTTACTCCGGGACAGGGATAAATTCACCCCTCCACTTT.

The chain carries TRBV27 and TRBJ2-3, with 11 positions matching TRBD2. The CDR3 is 17 amino acids. Germline V gene sequence: CDR1 MNHEY, CDR2 SMNVEV (reference sequence). V was clipped by 6 bases and J by 5 bases; unmatched bases: 13. This CDR3 reads CASSSPPLAGVRDTQYF. In DNA form, the CDR3 reads TGTGCCAGCAGCTCGCCTCCACTAGCGGGAGTAAGAGATACGCAGTATTTT.